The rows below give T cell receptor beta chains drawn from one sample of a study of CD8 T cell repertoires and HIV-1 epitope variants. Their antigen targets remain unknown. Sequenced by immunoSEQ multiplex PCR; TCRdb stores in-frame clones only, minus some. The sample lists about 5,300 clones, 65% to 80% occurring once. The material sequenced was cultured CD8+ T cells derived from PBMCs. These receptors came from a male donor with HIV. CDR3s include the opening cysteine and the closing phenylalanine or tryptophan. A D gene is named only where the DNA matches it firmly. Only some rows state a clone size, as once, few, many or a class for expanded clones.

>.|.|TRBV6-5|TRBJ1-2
CASSLHDRDGYTF
TGTGCCAGCAGTTTACACGATCGGGATGGCTACACCTTC
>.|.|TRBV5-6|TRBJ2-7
CASSAGIGEQYF
TGTGCCAGCAGCGCTGGGATCGGGGAGCAGTACTTC
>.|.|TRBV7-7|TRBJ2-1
CASSSDQSSYNEQFF
TGTGCTAGCAGCTCAGACCAAAGCTCCTACAATGAGCAGTTCTTC
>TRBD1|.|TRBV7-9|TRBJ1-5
CASSLVAGGQPQHF
TGTGCCAGCAGCTTAGTGGCAGGGGGTCAGCCCCAGCATTTT
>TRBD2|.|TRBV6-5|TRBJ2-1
CASSYAGGSYNEQFF
TGTGCCAGCAGTTACGCGGGGGGATCCTACAATGAGCAGTTCTTC
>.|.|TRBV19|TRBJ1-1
CASSIVLNTEAFF
TGTGCCAGTAGTATAGTCCTGAACACTGAAGCTTTCTTT
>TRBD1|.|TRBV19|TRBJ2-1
CASSIGTGPNNEQFF
TGTGCCAGTAGTATCGGGACAGGGCCTAACAATGAGCAGTTCTTC
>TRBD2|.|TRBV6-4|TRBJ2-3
CASSDGLAGGHTQYF
TGTGCCAGCAGTGACGGACTAGCGGGGGGGCATACGCAGTATTTT
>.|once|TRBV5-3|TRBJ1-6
CARRPEGLLRDNSPPHF
TGTGCCAGAAGACCAGAAGGGCTGCTAAGAGATAATTCACCCCCCCACTTT
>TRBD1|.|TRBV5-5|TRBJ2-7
CASSDVGQGVREQYF
TGTGCCAGCAGCGATGTTGGACAGGGGGTAAGGGAGCAGTACTTC
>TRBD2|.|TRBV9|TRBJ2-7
CASSEGLAGGPSYEQYF
TGTGCCAGCAGCGAGGGACTAGCGGGGGGGCCGTCCTACGAGCAGTACTTC
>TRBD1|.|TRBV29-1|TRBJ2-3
CSVGGTGRTDTQYF
TGCAGCGTTGGTGGGACAGGGAGGACAGATACGCAGTATTTT
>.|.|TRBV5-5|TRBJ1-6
CASSFSTGRAAFNSPLHF
TGTGCCAGCAGCTTTTCCACAGGCCGGGCGGCCTTTAATTCACCCCTCCACTTT
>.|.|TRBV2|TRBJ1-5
CASSELLEAYSNQPQHF
TGTGCCAGCAGTGAGCTCCTGGAGGCTTATAGCAATCAGCCCCAGCATTTT
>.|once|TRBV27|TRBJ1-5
CASSFRGFNQPQHF
TGTGCCAGCAGTTTCCGCGGATTCAATCAGCCCCAGCATTTT
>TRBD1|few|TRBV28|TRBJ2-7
CASSPPGGSYEQYF
TGTGCCAGCAGTCCCCCAGGGGGTTCCTACGAGCAGTACTTC
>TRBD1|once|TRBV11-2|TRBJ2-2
CASSLEVQGYTGELFF
TGTGCCAGCAGCTTAGAAGTACAGGGGTACACCGGGGAGCTGTTTTTT
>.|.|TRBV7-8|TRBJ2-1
CASSLTQGPSDEQFF
TGTGCCAGCAGCTTAACACAGGGCCCCTCGGATGAGCAGTTCTTC
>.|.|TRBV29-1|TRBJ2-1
CSVEPDPGNEQFF
TGCAGCGTTGAACCGGACCCTGGCAATGAGCAGTTCTTC
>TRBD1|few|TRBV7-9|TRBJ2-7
CASSLGQYLREQYF
TGTGCCAGCAGCTTGGGACAGTACCTTCGTGAGCAGTACTTC
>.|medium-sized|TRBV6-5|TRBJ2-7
CASSPPEKASYEQYF
TGTGCCAGCAGTCCCCCCGAGAAGGCCTCCTACGAGCAGTACTTC
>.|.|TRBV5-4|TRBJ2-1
CASSPQGGLPADNEQFF
TGTGCCAGCAGCCCCCAGGGTGGACTCCCCGCCGACAATGAGCAGTTCTTC